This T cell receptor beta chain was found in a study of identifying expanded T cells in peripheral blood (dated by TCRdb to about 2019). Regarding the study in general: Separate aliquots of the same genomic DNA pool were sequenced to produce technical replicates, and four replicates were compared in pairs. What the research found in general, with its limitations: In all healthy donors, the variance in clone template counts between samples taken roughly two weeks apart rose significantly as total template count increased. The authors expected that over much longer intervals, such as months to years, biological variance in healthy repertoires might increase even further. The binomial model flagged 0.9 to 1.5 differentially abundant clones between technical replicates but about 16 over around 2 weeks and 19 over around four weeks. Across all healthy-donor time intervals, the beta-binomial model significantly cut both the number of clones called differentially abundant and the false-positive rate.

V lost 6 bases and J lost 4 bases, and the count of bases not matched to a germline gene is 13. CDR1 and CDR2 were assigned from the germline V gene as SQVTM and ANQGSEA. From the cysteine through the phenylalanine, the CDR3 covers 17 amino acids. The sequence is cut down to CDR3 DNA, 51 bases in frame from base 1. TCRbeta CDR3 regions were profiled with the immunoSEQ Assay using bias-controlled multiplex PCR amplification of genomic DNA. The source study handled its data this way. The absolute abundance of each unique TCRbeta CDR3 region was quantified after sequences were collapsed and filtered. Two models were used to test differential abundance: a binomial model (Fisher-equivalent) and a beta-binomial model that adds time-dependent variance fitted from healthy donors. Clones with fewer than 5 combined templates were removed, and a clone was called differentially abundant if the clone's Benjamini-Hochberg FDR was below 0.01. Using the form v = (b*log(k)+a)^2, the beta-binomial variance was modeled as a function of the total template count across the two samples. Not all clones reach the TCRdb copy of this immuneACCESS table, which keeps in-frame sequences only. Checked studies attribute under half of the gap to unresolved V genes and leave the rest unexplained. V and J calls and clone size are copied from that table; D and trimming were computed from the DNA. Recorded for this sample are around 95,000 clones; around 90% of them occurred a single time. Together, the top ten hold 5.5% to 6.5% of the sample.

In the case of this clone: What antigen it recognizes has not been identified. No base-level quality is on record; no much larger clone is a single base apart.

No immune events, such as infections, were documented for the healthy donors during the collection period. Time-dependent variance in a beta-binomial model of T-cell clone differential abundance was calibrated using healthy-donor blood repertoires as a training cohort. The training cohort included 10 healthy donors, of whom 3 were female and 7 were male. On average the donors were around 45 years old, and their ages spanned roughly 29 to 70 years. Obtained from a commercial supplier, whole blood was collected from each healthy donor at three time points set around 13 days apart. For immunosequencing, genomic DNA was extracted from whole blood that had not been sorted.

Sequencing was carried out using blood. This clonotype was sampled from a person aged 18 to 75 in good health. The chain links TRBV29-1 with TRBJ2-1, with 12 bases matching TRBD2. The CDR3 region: CSVAGTSGFGDYNEQFF. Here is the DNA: TGCAGCGTGGCCGGGACTAGCGGGTTTGGGGATTACAATGAGCAGTTCTTC.